This TCR beta chain was retrieved from a study of T cells in Graves' hyperthyroidism and ophthalmopathy. RNA transcripts served as the template for amplifying TCR beta CDR3 regions. An initial round of RT-PCR targeting the TCR CDR3 relied on the HTBI primer set. TCRdb recomputed calls from the multiplex PCR reads with MiXCR, one row per CDR3 protein. The data show 490,000 or so distinct CDR3 sequences, with roughly 22% seen just once and 49% held by the top ten. Losses at the gene ends were 3 bases for V and 5 bases for J; bases not matched to a gene: 11. CDR1 is DFQATT, CDR2 SNEGSKA, per germline (reference sequence). This CDR3 region has 15 residues. A Clinical Activity Score of at least 3, a NOSPECS grade of at least 4 and a duration under 3 months were recorded in the ophthalmopathy patients. Not enrolled were patients with uncontrolled infection, other autoimmune disease, pregnancy or lactation.

The TCR was taken from a woman between 65 and 79 years old with Graves' ophthalmopathy. V gene TRBV20-1 combines with J gene TRBJ2-5, with 8 bases fitting TRBD2. Material: blood. CDR3 loop: CSASLPGGPDETQYF. Here the CDR3 DNA reads TGCAGTGCTAGTCTCCCGGGAGGGCCTGATGAGACCCAGTACTTC.